The rows below give T cell receptor beta chains drawn from one sample of a study of human T cells and chemical hapten exposure. TCRdb passed the RACE reads through MiXCR, listing each CDR3 protein once. The profile shows 65,000 to 90,000 distinct CDR3 sequences, 12% to 15% of them singletons. The sample was whole blood, taken in connection with sensitization to the hapten diphenylcyclopropenone (DPC). The receptors come from a woman aged 45-65 years with alopecia areata. Some clones in this sample may be carry-over from other donors' samples. The CDR3 runs from the conserved cysteine through the conserved F or W. D genes are given only for firm matches. The size entry is marked missing in some rows and otherwise reads once, few, many or a size class.

V gene,D gene,CDR3 length,clone size,J gene,CDR3 protein,CDR3 DNA
TRBV20-1,TRBD1,15,NA,TRBJ2-7,CSALDRDRGRYEQYF,TGCAGTGCTTTAGACCGGGACAGGGGGCGCTACGAGCAGTACTTC
TRBV7-9,NA,14,NA,TRBJ1-1,CASSFFSREQEAFF,TGTGCCAGCAGCTTTTTCAGTCGCGAACAGGAAGCTTTCTTT
TRBV11-2,TRBD1,15,NA,TRBJ1-6,CASSAAGTGSSPLHF,TGTGCCAGCAGCGCGGCCGGGACAGGGAGTTCACCCCTCCACTTT
TRBV18,NA,14,NA,TRBJ2-7,CASAIGEDSYEQYF,TGTGCCAGCGCGATAGGGGAGGACTCCTACGAGCAGTACTTC
TRBV7-8,TRBD2,14,medium-sized,TRBJ2-1,CASSPQGLAVEQFF,TGTGCCAGCAGCCCCCAAGGACTAGCGGTTGAGCAGTTCTTC
TRBV28,TRBD1,14,few,TRBJ1-6,CASSSPGQVMPLHF,TGTGCCAGCAGTTCACCGGGACAGGTTATGCCCCTCCACTTT
TRBV20-1,TRBD2,16,NA,TRBJ2-2,CSAATSGQANTGELFF,TGCAGTGCTGCGACTAGCGGCCAAGCGAACACCGGGGAGCTGTTTTTT
TRBV29-1,TRBD1,11,many,TRBJ2-7,CSVRDSYEQYF,TGCAGCGTTCGGGACAGCTACGAGCAGTACTTC
TRBV7-9,TRBD2,14,NA,TRBJ2-7,CASRSSGNNYEQYF,TGTGCCAGCAGGTCTAGCGGGAATAACTACGAGCAGTACTTC
TRBV2,NA,14,few,TRBJ1-3,CASSDRISGNTIYF,TGTGCCAGCAGTGACAGGATCTCTGGAAACACCATATATTTT
TRBV11-3,NA,13,NA,TRBJ2-7,CASSLDSSGRQYF,TGTGCCAGCAGCTTAGACAGTAGCGGTCGGCAGTACTTC
TRBV20-1,NA,13,few,TRBJ1-4,CSAKYTVSEKLFF,TGCAGTGCTAAGTACACTGTAAGCGAAAAACTGTTTTTT
TRBV20-1,TRBD2,17,few,TRBJ2-5,CSARDLGTSGSRETQYF,TGCAGTGCTAGAGATTTAGGGACTAGCGGGAGTCGGGAGACCCAGTACTTC
TRBV18,NA,14,few,TRBJ1-1,CASSPSGQGTEAFF,TGTGCCAGCTCACCAAGTGGGCAGGGCACTGAAGCTTTCTTT
TRBV15,NA,16,few,TRBJ2-2,CATSRDEGSNTGELFF,TGTGCCACCAGCAGAGACGAAGGATCGAACACCGGGGAGCTGTTTTTT
TRBV19,TRBD1,14,many,TRBJ2-4,CASRQQGAENIQYF,TGTGCCAGTAGGCAACAGGGGGCTGAAAACATTCAGTACTTC
TRBV19,NA,13,NA,TRBJ2-3,CATRLEGTDTQYF,TGTGCCACCAGACTGGAGGGCACAGATACGCAGTATTTT